Described below is a single T cell receptor beta chain sequence and its context. Antigen: not known. Noted treatment: 10-day PBMC culture with coronavirus spike peptide pools or control peptides (ViraFEST assay). Once obtained from cultured CD4+ T cells, the DNA was sequenced using the Oncomine TCR Beta short-read assay. Genomic DNA from cultured CD4+ T cells was extracted. MiXCR was run by TCRdb on the PCR reads, yielding one entry per CDR3 protein. The sample carries more than 9,000 distinct CDR3 sequences, less than 55% recorded once. The sample comes from a study of vaccination and CD4 T cells after COVID-19. As for the study in general: Fewer than ten convalescent cases were mild and one was severe, and all had been SARS-CoV-2 positive by nasal swab PCR. It was a median around 100 days after diagnosis, with a range of 35 to 161, that post-COVID samples were drawn. Broader study findings: Clonotypes reactive to SARS-CoV-2 had a median that went up from about 22 to 38, but not significantly.

Germline V gene sequence: CDR1 DFQATT, CDR2 SNEGSKA (reference sequence). The CDR3 totals 13 residues. The J segment lost 6 bases and the V segment lost 2 bases, leaving 5 bases of the junction unmatched. V gene TRBV20-1 combines with J gene TRBJ2-3; 7 nucleotides line up with TRBD2. The TCR comes from a human donor with COVID-19. The sequencing used cultured CD4+ T cells from blood, collected after SARS-CoV-2 vaccination. The CDR3 DNA reads TGCAGTGCTAGATCCGGGGGGAAGGATACGCAGTATTTT. Translation: CSARSGGKDTQYF.